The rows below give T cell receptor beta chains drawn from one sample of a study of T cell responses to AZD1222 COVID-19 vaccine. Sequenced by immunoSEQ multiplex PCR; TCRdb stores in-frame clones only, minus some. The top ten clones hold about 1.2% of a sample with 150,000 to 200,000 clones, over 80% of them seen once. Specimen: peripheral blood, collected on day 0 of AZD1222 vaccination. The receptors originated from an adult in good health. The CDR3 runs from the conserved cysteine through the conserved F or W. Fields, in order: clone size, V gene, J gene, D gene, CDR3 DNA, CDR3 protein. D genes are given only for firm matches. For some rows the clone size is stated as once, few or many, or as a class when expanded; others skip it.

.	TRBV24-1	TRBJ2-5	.	TGTGCCACCAGTGATTCGATCCGTAGTAGGGGATTCCAAGAGACCCAGTACTTC	CATSDSIRSRGFQETQYF
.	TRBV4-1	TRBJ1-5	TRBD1	TGCGCCAGCAGCCTACGACAGGGACTATATCAGCCCCAGCATTTT	CASSLRQGLYQPQHF
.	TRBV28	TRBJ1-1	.	TGTGCCAGCATAGGGAACACTGAAGCTTTCTTT	CASIGNTEAFF
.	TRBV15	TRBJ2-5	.	TGTGCCACCAGCAGGCCAGGGGGGGCCCAAGAGACCCAGTACTTC	CATSRPGGAQETQYF
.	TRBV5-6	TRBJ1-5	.	TGTGCCAGCAGCTTAGGGGGTTGGAGCAATCAGCCCCAGCATTTT	CASSLGGWSNQPQHF
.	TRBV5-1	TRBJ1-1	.	TGCGCCAGCAGCCTGCCTTTGGGGGGAATCACTGAAGCTTTCTTT	CASSLPLGGITEAFF
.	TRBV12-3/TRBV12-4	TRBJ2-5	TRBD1	TGTGCCAGCAGTGACAGGGGGGACCAGTACTTC	CASSDRGDQYF
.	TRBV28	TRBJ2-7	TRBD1	TGTGCCAGCAGCCCAGGGGACAGGGGGAACTACGAGCAGTACTTC	CASSPGDRGNYEQYF
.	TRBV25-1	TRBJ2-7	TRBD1	TGTGCCAGCAGCGAAACAGGGGGAATCTACGAGCAGTACTTC	CASSETGGIYEQYF
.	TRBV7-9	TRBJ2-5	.	TGTGCCAGCAGCTTCGGGACTCGTCAAGAGACCCAGTACTTC	CASSFGTRQETQYF
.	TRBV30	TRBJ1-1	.	TGTGCCTGGAGTGTTGGGGGGGGGAACACTGAAGCTTTCTTT	CAWSVGGGNTEAFF
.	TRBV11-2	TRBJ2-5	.	TGTGCCAGCAGCTCTACCCTCGGTAGGGCTGAGCAAGAGACCCAGTACTTC	CASSSTLGRAEQETQYF
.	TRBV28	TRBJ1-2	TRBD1	TGTGCCAGCAGCCCACAGGGGGTTAGTTATGGCTACACCTTC	CASSPQGVSYGYTF
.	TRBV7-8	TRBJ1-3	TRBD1	TGTGCCAGCAGCGCCCGGGACAGGGTTGGCACCATATATTTT	CASSARDRVGTIYF
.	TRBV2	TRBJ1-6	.	TGTGCCAGCAGTGAGGCAGGCGTCAATTCACCCCTCCACTTT	CASSEAGVNSPLHF
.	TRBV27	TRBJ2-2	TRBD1	TGTGCCAGCAGTTTTGGGACAGGATACACCGGGGAGCTGTTTTTT	CASSFGTGYTGELFF
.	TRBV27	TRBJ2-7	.	TGTGCCAGCAGTCCCGGACAAGGAGACGAGCAGTACTTC	CASSPGQGDEQYF
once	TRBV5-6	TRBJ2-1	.	TGTGCCAGCAGGGGGGGCACCCAGGGGTATGAGCAGTTCTTC	CASRGGTQGYEQFF
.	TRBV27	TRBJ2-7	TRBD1	TGTGCCAGCAGTCCCCCGGGACAGGGGGTCTACGAGCAGTACTTC	CASSPPGQGVYEQYF
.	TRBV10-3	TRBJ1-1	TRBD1	TGTGCCATCACCATCACCGGGACAGGGGGAGAAAAAGCTTTCTTT	CAITITGTGGEKAFF
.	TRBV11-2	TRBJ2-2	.	TGTGCCAGCAGCTCGCTTAGGGGGGCGACCGGGGAGCTGTTTTTT	CASSSLRGATGELFF
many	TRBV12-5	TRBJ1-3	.	TGTGCTAGTGGTAAAGACAGGCCTTTCTCTGGAAACACCATATATTTT	CASGKDRPFSGNTIYF
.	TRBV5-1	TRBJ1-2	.	TGCGCCAGCAGCTTGGGTAACTATGGCTACACCTTC	CASSLGNYGYTF
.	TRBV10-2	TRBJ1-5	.	TGCGCCAGCCAAACACACAGGGATCTCAATCAGCCCCAGCATTTT	CASQTHRDLNQPQHF
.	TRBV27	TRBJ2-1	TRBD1	TGTGCCAGCAGCCTCCAACCGGGACAGGGGGCTTGGGGGCAGTTCTTC	CASSLQPGQGAWGQFF
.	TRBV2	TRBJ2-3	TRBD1	TGTGCCACCGCTGGAGCAGCCCGGAGGGACAGGGGATACACAGATACGCAGTATTTT	CATAGAARRDRGYTDTQYF
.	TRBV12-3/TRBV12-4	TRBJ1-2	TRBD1	TGTGCCAGCAGTTTGACAGGGAAGGGCTACACCTTC	CASSLTGKGYTF
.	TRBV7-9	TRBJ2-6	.	TGTGCCAGCACCCCGTGGGGACCCAGTTCTGGGGCCAACGTCCTGACTTTC	CASTPWGPSSGANVLTF
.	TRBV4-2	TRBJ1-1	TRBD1	TGTGCCAGCAGCATTCGGGACAGGGGCTATCGAAGGGACACTGAAGCTTTCTTT	CASSIRDRGYRRDTEAFF
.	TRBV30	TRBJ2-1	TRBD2	TGTGCCTGGAGTCTCCTAGCGGGGGGAGGCAATGAGCAGTTCTTC	CAWSLLAGGGNEQFF
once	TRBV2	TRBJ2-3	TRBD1	TGTGCCAGCAGCCTGAGGAGGGGACAGGATTTAGATACGCAGTATTTT	CASSLRRGQDLDTQYF
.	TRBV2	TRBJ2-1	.	TGTGCCGGCTGGGGACGGGGGTCAAGCAGGAATGAGCAGTTCTTC	CAGWGRGSSRNEQFF
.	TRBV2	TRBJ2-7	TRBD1	TGTGCCAGCAGACATCCTTTGGACAGGGAGGACGAGCAGTACTTC	CASRHPLDREDEQYF
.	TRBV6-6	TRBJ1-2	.	TGTGCCAGCAGTAACCAGACCAGACGCGGCGGCTACACCTTC	CASSNQTRRGGYTF
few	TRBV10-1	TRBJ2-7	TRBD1	TGCGCCAGCAGTGAGTCGATTGGAACAGGGGTCGAGCAGTACTTC	CASSESIGTGVEQYF
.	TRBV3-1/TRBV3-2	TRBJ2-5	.	TGTGCCAGCAGCCAAGGGGCCCGGTCCTGGGAGACCCAGTACTTC	CASSQGARSWETQYF
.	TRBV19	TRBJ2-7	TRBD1	TGTGCCAGTAGTCCCCGGACAGGGAGGAGCTCCTACGAGCAGTACTTC	CASSPRTGRSSYEQYF
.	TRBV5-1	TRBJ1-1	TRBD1	TGCGCCAGCAGCACCGGGACAGCGAACACTGAAGCTTTCTTT	CASSTGTANTEAFF
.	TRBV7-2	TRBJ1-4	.	TGTGCCAGCAGCTTATGGGATGGGACTGAAAAACTGTTTTTT	CASSLWDGTEKLFF
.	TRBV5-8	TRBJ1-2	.	TGTGCCAGCAGCGCCGCCAAAATCGGGACGAATGGCTACACCTTC	CASSAAKIGTNGYTF
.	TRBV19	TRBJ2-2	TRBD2	TGTGCCAGTAGGCAACGGGGGGGTACCGGGGAGCTGTTTTTT	CASRQRGGTGELFF
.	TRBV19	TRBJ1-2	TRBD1	TGTGCCAGTAGTAAATGGACAGGAAACTATGGCTACACCTTC	CASSKWTGNYGYTF